The 15 T cell receptor beta chains reported below all come from one sample, sequenced in a study of T cell responses to AZD1222 COVID-19 vaccine. The data were produced by immunoSEQ multiplex PCR, yet TCRdb's version contains in-frame clones alone and is incomplete. The table has 170,000 or so clones, 87% seen once. The source material was peripheral blood, sampled on day 0 of AZD1222 vaccination. Every receptor here comes from an adult in good health.

The chain uses TRBV9 and TRBJ2-1; 7 bases fit TRBD2. V was pared by 0 bases and J by 7 bases, with 7 bases of the junction left unmatched. The CDR3 covers 15 residues. CDR1 is SGDLS, CDR2 YYNGEE, per germline. CDR3 nucleotide sequence: TGTGCCAGCAGCGTAGGAAGTACAGCGGGGAATGAGCAGTTCTTC. It translates to CASSVGSTAGNEQFF.

About this clone: One junction end disagrees with the germline gene, perhaps due to a read error. V gene TRBV9 combines with J gene TRBJ2-1; TRBD2 agrees at 7 bases. CDR1 SGDLS and CDR2 YYNGEE come from the germline V gene. The CDR3 is made up of 16 amino acids. CDR3 sequence reads: CASGVERWGGYNEQFF. DNA of the CDR3: TGTGCCAGCGGCGTAGAGCGCTGGGGGGGGTACAATGAGCAGTTCTTC.

The rearrangement uses TRBV29-1 and TRBJ2-5; the D is unclear. This CDR3 is 11 amino acids long. Trimming cost V 5 bases and J 5 bases, with 9 bases left between them. Germline loops: CDR1 SQVTM, CDR2 ANQGSEA. CDR3 nucleotides: TGCAGCGTTCCCCTGGGGGAGACCCAGTACTTC. Translating it yields CSVPLGETQYF.

The chain links TRBV7-2 to TRBJ1-4, with 7 bases aligning to TRBD1. Germline CDR1 and CDR2: SGHTA and FQGNSA. CDR3 size: 16 residues. V was pared by 1 base and J by 4 bases, with 6 bases of the junction left unmatched. The CDR3 spells CASSLGGNRGNEKLFF. As DNA, the CDR3 is TGTGCCAGCAGCTTAGGGGGCAACAGGGGTAATGAAAAACTGTTTTTT.

The chain has TRBV7-2 and TRBJ1-4; 8 bases are shared with TRBD1. CDR1 is SGHTA and CDR2 is FQGNSA in the germline V gene. Unmatched junction bases numbered 5, after V lost 4 bases and J lost 7 bases. The CDR3 is 14 amino acids. The CDR3 DNA sequence: TGTGCCAGCAGCTCAGGACAGGGTGTTGAAAAACTGTTTTTT. Protein: CASSSGQGVEKLFF.

This chain links TRBV19 with TRBJ1-4; 8 positions agree with TRBD1. The CDR3 has 15 amino acids. Germline CDR1 and CDR2: LNHDA and SQIVND (reference sequence). The J segment lost 8 bases and the V segment lost 7 bases, leaving 12 bases of the junction unmatched. The CDR3 region is CASTSIDRGREKLFF. The CDR3 nucleotides are TGTGCCAGTACCTCAATTGACAGGGGCCGAGAAAAACTGTTTTTT.

This clone was recorded a few times. The rearrangement uses TRBV2 and TRBJ1-2; D call uncertain. The CDR3 has 13 residues. Trimming left V 4 bases short and J 8 bases short, with 14 bases between. CDR1 is SNHLY, CDR2 FYNNEI, per germline. Written as DNA, the CDR3 is TGTGCCAGCAGTGGCGATTCAGTCGGGGGCTACACCTTC. Its translation is CASSGDSVGGYTF.

The chain employs TRBV7-8 and TRBJ1-2, with D possibly TRBD1 on 6 matching bases. The V gene lost 2 bases and the J gene lost 8 bases, with 12 bases spanning the gap. The CDR3 length is 13 residues. The germline V gene encodes CDR1 SGHVS and CDR2 FQNEAQ. CDR3 DNA sequence: TGTGCCAGCAGCTTAACAGGGACTTACGGCTACACCTTC. This gives the protein CASSLTGTYGYTF.

V gene TRBV27 combines with J gene TRBJ1-1; D is uncertain. The CDR3 covers 14 residues. Trimming shortened V by 5 bases and J by 0 bases, and 10 bases separated the two germline ends. Germline V gene data show CDR1 as MNHEY and CDR2 as SMNVEV (reference sequence). CDR3 DNA sequence: TGTGCCAGCAGTCCGCCGCAGGTGAACACTGAAGCTTTCTTT. Its protein is CASSPPQVNTEAFF.

The CDR3 DNA sequence: TGTGCCAGCAGCGGACGGACTAGCGGGTCAGGCAATGAGCAGTTCTTC. This gives the protein CASSGRTSGSGNEQFF. The chain carries TRBV21-1 and TRBJ2-1; whether TRBD2, the table's D call, matches the DNA was not checked. TRBV21-1 is annotated as a pseudogene. This CDR3 region has 16 residues.

The rearrangement joins TRBV25-1 to TRBJ1-1; possible D gene TRBD1, 5 bases. Germline CDR1 and CDR2: MGHDK and SYGVNS. This CDR3 has 14 residues. The ends were cut back, 2 bases at V and 7 bases at J, with 14 bases in the middle. The CDR3 spells CASSEIAGWGEAFF. CDR3 nucleotides: TGTGCCAGCAGTGAAATAGCAGGGTGGGGTGAAGCTTTCTTT. Full variable domain (rest looked up from reference TRBV25-1 and TRBJ1-1): EADIYQTPRYLVIGTGKKITLECSQTMGHDKMYWYQQDPGMELHLIHYSYGVNSTEKGDLSSESTVSRIRTEHFPLTLESARPSHTSQYLCASSEIAGWGEAFFGQGTRLTVV.

The gene calls are TRBV4-2 and TRBJ1-1, with TRBD1 as a possible D gene (5 bases). Germline-derived CDR1 and CDR2 are LGHNA and YNFKEQ. CDR3 length equals 14 residues. V was shortened by 0 bases and J by 8 bases, with 13 bases between the two germline ends. The CDR3 DNA is TGTGCCAGCAGCCAAGAAAGGGGCAGGTCCGAAGCTTTCTTT. It is translated as CASSQERGRSEAFF.

The chain is built from TRBV7-2 and TRBJ2-3; TRBD2 matches at 11 bases. The CDR3 runs 15 residues. CDR1 and CDR2 (germline): SGHTA, FQGNSA. J gave up 4 bases and V 6 bases, and 6 bases lay outside the gene matches. The CDR3 DNA reads TGTGCCAGCAGGCTCGGACTAGCGGGCCCAGATACGCAGTATTTT. Encoded protein: CASRLGLAGPDTQYF.

The chain recombines TRBV10-1 with TRBJ1-2, with D unresolved. This CDR3 contains 14 residues. Germline V gene lookup returns CDR1 WNHNN and CDR2 SYGVQD (reference sequence). Trimming cost V 2 bases and J 9 bases, with 16 bases left between them. The CDR3: CASSEAFDWGSYTF. Here the CDR3 DNA reads TGCGCCAGCAGTGAGGCCTTCGACTGGGGTAGCTACACCTTC.

V gene TRBV7-2 combines with J gene TRBJ1-1; the D is unclear. Deletions cut 5 bases from V and 8 bases from J, with 9 bases between. Germline V CDR1 and CDR2: SGHTA, FQGNSA. This CDR3 region has 11 residues. Here the CDR3 reads CASSTRTEAFF. For the CDR3, the DNA is TGTGCCAGCAGCACCCGGACGGAAGCTTTCTTT.